These T cell receptor beta chains were read from a single sample in a study of beta chain features in type 1 diabetes. Libraries were prepared by immunoSEQ multiplex PCR; TCRdb keeps only in-frame clonotypes and omits some of them. The sample shows 860,000 or so clones, 17% of them seen only once. The sequenced sample was naive CD4+ T cells from blood. The receptors here all came from a woman in her late teens or twenties in good health. Each CDR3 is given with its conserved first and last residue. The D gene is left open where the match is weak. Clone size is given for some rows only: seen once, a few or many times, or a class if the clone is expanded.

abundance: NA
j_gene: TRBJ1-1
d_gene: NA
v_gene: TRBV7-9
CDR3nt: TGTGCCAGCAGCTTAGACTGGTCACAGGAGGGGTCTGAAGCTTTCTTT
CDR3aa: CASSLDWSQEGSEAFF

abundance: few
j_gene: TRBJ2-7
d_gene: NA
v_gene: TRBV5-1
CDR3nt: TGCGCCAGTACGTCCGGTCCGGGGAACGAGCAGTACTTC
CDR3aa: CASTSGPGNEQYF

abundance: NA
j_gene: TRBJ1-6
d_gene: TRBD1
v_gene: TRBV6-5
CDR3nt: TGTGCCACCCAGGGGGAGAGTTTAGCCCTCCACTTT
CDR3aa: CATQGESLALHF

abundance: few
j_gene: TRBJ2-7
d_gene: NA
v_gene: TRBV11-1
CDR3nt: TGTGCCAGCAGCTTAAGCCGTCGGTACGAGCAGTACTTC
CDR3aa: CASSLSRRYEQYF

abundance: NA
j_gene: TRBJ2-1
d_gene: NA
v_gene: TRBV6-6
CDR3nt: TGTGCCAGCAGGTCTGGTGAGCAGTTCTTC
CDR3aa: CASRSGEQFF

abundance: once
j_gene: TRBJ1-2
d_gene: TRBD1
v_gene: TRBV10-3
CDR3nt: TGTGCCATCAGTGAGTCAAGACAGGGGGCGCTTGGCTACACCTTC
CDR3aa: CAISESRQGALGYTF

abundance: NA
j_gene: TRBJ2-7
d_gene: NA
v_gene: TRBV6-5
CDR3nt: TGTGCCAGCAGTTACCTGAGAGGGGATACCTACGAGCAGTACTTC
CDR3aa: CASSYLRGDTYEQYF

abundance: NA
j_gene: TRBJ1-2
d_gene: NA
v_gene: TRBV5-6
CDR3nt: TGTGCCAGCAGCTTGCAGGCCAGTGGTTCTTATGGCTACACCTTC
CDR3aa: CASSLQASGSYGYTF

abundance: NA
j_gene: TRBJ2-7
d_gene: TRBD2
v_gene: TRBV10-2
CDR3nt: TGCGCCACCACGGGATTAGCGGGAGGGTCCTACGAGCAGTACTTC
CDR3aa: CATTGLAGGSYEQYF

abundance: NA
j_gene: TRBJ2-5
d_gene: TRBD2
v_gene: TRBV5-1
CDR3nt: TGCGCCAGCAGCTTAGTAGCGGGAGGGCAGGAGACCCAGTACTTC
CDR3aa: CASSLVAGGQETQYF

abundance: few
j_gene: TRBJ1-5
d_gene: NA
v_gene: TRBV6-5
CDR3nt: TGTGCCAGCAGTGAACGTCGGGGAGATCAGCCCCAGCATTTT
CDR3aa: CASSERRGDQPQHF

abundance: few
j_gene: TRBJ2-1
d_gene: NA
v_gene: TRBV11-1
CDR3nt: TGTGCCAGCAGCTTAGAACTAGCCTACAATGAGCAGTTCTTC
CDR3aa: CASSLELAYNEQFF

abundance: few
j_gene: TRBJ2-3
d_gene: TRBD1
v_gene: TRBV7-2
CDR3nt: TGTGCCAGCAGCGTGCCAGGGGGCGCCATAGATACGCAGTATTTT
CDR3aa: CASSVPGGAIDTQYF

abundance: few
j_gene: TRBJ2-1
d_gene: NA
v_gene: TRBV18
CDR3nt: TGTGCCAGCTCAACACTCGAGAGTTACAGGAATGAGCAGTTCTTC
CDR3aa: CASSTLESYRNEQFF

abundance: few
j_gene: TRBJ2-7
d_gene: NA
v_gene: TRBV6-1
CDR3nt: TGTGCCAGCAGTGACAGGGTTTACTCCTACGAGCAGTACTTC
CDR3aa: CASSDRVYSYEQYF

abundance: few
j_gene: TRBJ2-6
d_gene: TRBD1
v_gene: TRBV7-3
CDR3nt: TGTGCCAGCAGCAGAGCGACAGGGGGTGATGGGGCCAACGTCCTGACTTTC
CDR3aa: CASSRATGGDGANVLTF

abundance: NA
j_gene: TRBJ2-2
d_gene: TRBD1
v_gene: TRBV5-1
CDR3nt: TGCGCCAGCAGCTACCCCCCCGGGACAGATTACACCGGGGAGCTGTTTTTT
CDR3aa: CASSYPPGTDYTGELFF

abundance: few
j_gene: TRBJ2-3
d_gene: NA
v_gene: TRBV29-1
CDR3nt: TGCAGCGTTGCGTACGGCTCTAGCACAGATACGCAGTATTTT
CDR3aa: CSVAYGSSTDTQYF

abundance: NA
j_gene: TRBJ1-2
d_gene: TRBD1
v_gene: TRBV2
CDR3nt: TGTGCCAGCAGGAAAAACAGGGGGCTGCTCTATGGCTACACCTTC
CDR3aa: CASRKNRGLLYGYTF

abundance: NA
j_gene: TRBJ2-1
d_gene: NA
v_gene: TRBV10-1
CDR3nt: TGCGCCAGCAGTGCTGACTCCTACAATGAGCAGTTCTTC
CDR3aa: CASSADSYNEQFF

abundance: NA
j_gene: TRBJ2-5
d_gene: TRBD2
v_gene: TRBV5-8
CDR3nt: TGTGCCAGCAGCGAGGGACTAGGGGCTATGAAGACCCAGTACTTC
CDR3aa: CASSEGLGAMKTQYF

abundance: few
j_gene: TRBJ2-5
d_gene: TRBD2
v_gene: TRBV11-3
CDR3nt: TGTGCCAGCAGCCGGAGCGGGGAGGAGACCCAGTACTTC
CDR3aa: CASSRSGEETQYF

abundance: few
j_gene: TRBJ1-1
d_gene: NA
v_gene: TRBV20-1
CDR3nt: TGCAGTGCTAGAGAAGAGGCGGAAGCTTTCTTT
CDR3aa: CSAREEAEAFF

abundance: few
j_gene: TRBJ2-1
d_gene: TRBD2
v_gene: TRBV7-8
CDR3nt: TGTGCCAGCAGCTTAGGCCCGGCGGGACTAGCGGGGGGTGAGCAGTTCTTC
CDR3aa: CASSLGPAGLAGGEQFF

abundance: few
j_gene: TRBJ2-2
d_gene: NA
v_gene: TRBV19
CDR3nt: TGTGCCAGTAGTTTGGACATTTACACCGGGGAGCTGTTTTTT
CDR3aa: CASSLDIYTGELFF

abundance: NA
j_gene: TRBJ1-2
d_gene: NA
v_gene: TRBV27
CDR3nt: TGTGCCAGCAGTTTATGGGGGGACTATGGCTACACCTTC
CDR3aa: CASSLWGDYGYTF

abundance: few
j_gene: TRBJ2-1
d_gene: NA
v_gene: TRBV9
CDR3nt: TGTGCCAGCAGCCCGACGGGAGCAAGAGAGCAGTTCTTC
CDR3aa: CASSPTGAREQFF

abundance: NA
j_gene: TRBJ2-7
d_gene: NA
v_gene: TRBV20-1
CDR3nt: TGCAGTGCTAGCCTCGATTACGAGCAGTACTTC
CDR3aa: CSASLDYEQYF

abundance: many
j_gene: TRBJ2-1
d_gene: TRBD2
v_gene: TRBV10-3
CDR3nt: TGTGCCATCTCGGCGGGAGGGCCCAATGAGCAGTTCTTC
CDR3aa: CAISAGGPNEQFF

abundance: few
j_gene: TRBJ2-1
d_gene: TRBD1
v_gene: TRBV9
CDR3nt: TGTGCCAGCAGCGTAGGAACAGGGGGGAATGAGCAGTTCTTC
CDR3aa: CASSVGTGGNEQFF

abundance: once
j_gene: TRBJ2-1
d_gene: NA
v_gene: TRBV9
CDR3nt: TGTGCCAGCAGCGTTCACCCCCTTGAGGGAGAGCAGTTCTTC
CDR3aa: CASSVHPLEGEQFF

abundance: NA
j_gene: TRBJ2-7
d_gene: NA
v_gene: TRBV7-3
CDR3nt: TGTGCCAGCAGCTTAAACACTAGGGGCGAGCAGTACTTC
CDR3aa: CASSLNTRGEQYF

abundance: NA
j_gene: TRBJ2-6
d_gene: NA
v_gene: TRBV7-2
CDR3nt: TGTGCCAGCAGCTTACAGGGGTACGTCCTGACTTTC
CDR3aa: CASSLQGYVLTF

abundance: NA
j_gene: TRBJ1-1
d_gene: NA
v_gene: TRBV11-2
CDR3nt: TGTGCCAGCAGCTTAGCTGGTTCTAATGAAGCTTTCTTT
CDR3aa: CASSLAGSNEAFF

abundance: NA
j_gene: TRBJ2-2
d_gene: NA
v_gene: TRBV2
CDR3nt: TGTGCCAGCAGTGAAGGAGCCACCACCGGGGAGCTGTTTTTT
CDR3aa: CASSEGATTGELFF

abundance: few
j_gene: TRBJ1-3
d_gene: NA
v_gene: TRBV5-1
CDR3nt: TGCGCCAGCAGCTTAGGGCCGGCGTTTAAGAGAAACACCATATATTTT
CDR3aa: CASSLGPAFKRNTIYF

abundance: NA
j_gene: TRBJ2-7
d_gene: NA
v_gene: TRBV10-3
CDR3nt: TGTGCCATCAGTGACTTTTTAGTAGATGAGTACTTC
CDR3aa: CAISDFLVDEYF

abundance: NA
j_gene: TRBJ2-5
d_gene: NA
v_gene: TRBV5-1
CDR3nt: TGCGCCAGCAGCTTGGGAACGGGGTACCAAGAGACCCAGTACTTC
CDR3aa: CASSLGTGYQETQYF

abundance: NA
j_gene: TRBJ2-7
d_gene: TRBD2
v_gene: TRBV6-5
CDR3nt: TGTGCCAGCAGTTACTCGGCGGGAGGGAGCTCCTACGAGCAGTACTTC
CDR3aa: CASSYSAGGSSYEQYF

abundance: NA
j_gene: TRBJ1-4
d_gene: NA
v_gene: TRBV6-1
CDR3nt: TGTGCCAGCAGTGATCAGGATACTAATGAAAAACTGTTTTTT
CDR3aa: CASSDQDTNEKLFF

abundance: few
j_gene: TRBJ2-7
d_gene: TRBD1
v_gene: TRBV6-6
CDR3nt: TGTGCCAGCAGTTACTCCCGGACAGGCCCCAGGGAGCAGTACTTC
CDR3aa: CASSYSRTGPREQYF

abundance: NA
j_gene: TRBJ2-2
d_gene: NA
v_gene: TRBV7-9
CDR3nt: TGTGCCAGCAGCTTATCTATCATAACTAACACCGGGGAGCTGTTTTTT
CDR3aa: CASSLSIITNTGELFF